This TCR beta chain was found in a study of early T cells in non-severe SARS-CoV-2 infection. This clonotype was counted ten times or more. Each single cDNA molecule received a unique molecular identifier. TCRdb itself ran the 5' RACE reads through MiXCR, one entry per CDR3 protein. Among about 63,000 distinct CDR3 sequences listed, 10% to 15% were seen once. The sequence came from an adult who was a healthcare worker with PCR-confirmed SARS-CoV-2 infection or an uninfected control (not recorded which). The specimen was whole blood.

Written as DNA, the CDR3 is TGTGCCAGCAGCCTCCGGGGCACCGGGGAGCTGTTTTTT. Its protein product is CASSLRGTGELFF. The chain uses TRBV7-6 and TRBJ2-2, with D possibly matching TRBD2 (5 bases). Per the germline V gene, CDR1 is SGHVS and CDR2 is FNYEAQ. CDR3 size: 13 residues. Trimming shortened V by 5 bases and J by 4 bases, and 8 bases separated the two germline ends.